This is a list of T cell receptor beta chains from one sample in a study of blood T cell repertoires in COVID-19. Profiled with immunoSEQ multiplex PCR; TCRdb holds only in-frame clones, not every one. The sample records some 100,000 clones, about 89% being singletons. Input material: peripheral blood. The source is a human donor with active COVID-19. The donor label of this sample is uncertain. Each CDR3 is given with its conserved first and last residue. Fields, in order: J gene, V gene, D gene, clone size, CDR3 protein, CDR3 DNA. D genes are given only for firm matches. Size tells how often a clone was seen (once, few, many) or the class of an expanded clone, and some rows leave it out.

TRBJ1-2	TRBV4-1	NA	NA	CASSQNPTSQTSFYGYTF	TGCGCCAGCAGCCAGAACCCAACAAGCCAAACTAGTTTTTATGGCTACACCTTC
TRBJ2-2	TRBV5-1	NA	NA	CASSLTVGDFGSGELFF	TGCGCCAGCAGCTTGACTGTCGGGGACTTTGGATCCGGGGAGCTGTTTTTT
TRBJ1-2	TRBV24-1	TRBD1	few	CATSDHGTDGNYGYTF	TGTGCCACCAGTGATCACGGGACAGACGGGAACTATGGCTACACCTTC
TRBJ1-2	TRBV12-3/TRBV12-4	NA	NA	CASRQIADYGYTF	TGTGCCAGCAGACAAATTGCCGATTATGGCTACACCTTC
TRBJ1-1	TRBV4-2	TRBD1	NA	CASSQDLFPQGARDTEAFF	TGTGCCAGCAGCCAAGATCTCTTCCCCCAGGGGGCGCGTGACACTGAAGCTTTCTTT
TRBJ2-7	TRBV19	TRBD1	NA	CASSQGDEQYF	TGTGCCAGTAGTCAGGGGGACGAGCAGTACTTC
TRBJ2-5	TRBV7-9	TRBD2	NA	CASSLPMTSGDQETQYF	TGTGCCAGCAGCTTACCAATGACTAGCGGAGACCAAGAGACCCAGTACTTC
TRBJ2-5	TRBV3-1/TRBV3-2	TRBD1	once	CASSRLDRGDGTQYF	TGTGCCAGCAGCCGTCTGGACAGGGGAGATGGGACCCAGTACTTC
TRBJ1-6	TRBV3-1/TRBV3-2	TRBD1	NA	CASSSAGQGVSPLHF	TGTGCCAGCAGCTCAGCGGGACAGGGGGTTTCACCCCTCCACTTT
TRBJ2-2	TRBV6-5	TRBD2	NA	CASKAGGNTGELFF	TGTGCCAGCAAGGCGGGGGGGAACACCGGGGAGCTGTTTTTT
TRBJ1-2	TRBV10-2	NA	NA	CASTQGEDYGYTF	TGCGCCAGCACACAGGGTGAAGACTATGGCTACACCTTC
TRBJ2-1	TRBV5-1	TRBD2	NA	CASSLGLAGVYEQFF	TGCGCCAGCAGCTTGGGGCTAGCGGGGGTCTATGAGCAGTTCTTC
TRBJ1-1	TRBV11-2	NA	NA	CASSLVRGSTEAFF	TGTGCCAGCAGCTTAGTCAGGGGTTCTACTGAAGCTTTCTTT
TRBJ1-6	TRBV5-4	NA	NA	CASSLARQINSPLHF	TGTGCCAGCAGCTTGGCTCGACAGATTAATTCACCCCTCCACTTT
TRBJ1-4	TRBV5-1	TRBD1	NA	CASSRWDRDNEKLFF	TGCGCCAGCAGCCGGTGGGACAGGGATAATGAAAAACTGTTTTTT
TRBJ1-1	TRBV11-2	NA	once	CASSLFRDTEAFF	TGTGCCAGCAGCTTATTCCGGGACACTGAAGCTTTCTTT
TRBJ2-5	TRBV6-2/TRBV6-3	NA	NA	CASSYRYSGREQETQYF	TGTGCCAGCAGTTATCGGTATTCAGGCCGGGAGCAAGAGACCCAGTACTTC
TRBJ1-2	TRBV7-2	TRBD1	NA	CASSLRDSFYYGYTF	TGTGCCAGCAGCCTCCGGGACAGTTTCTACTATGGCTACACCTTC
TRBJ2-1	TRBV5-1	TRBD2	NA	CASSLRTSSGNEQFF	TGCGCCAGCAGCTTAAGGACTAGCTCCGGCAATGAGCAGTTCTTC
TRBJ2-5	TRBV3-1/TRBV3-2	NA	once	CASSPRAWDGETQYF	TGTGCCAGCAGCCCCAGGGCATGGGATGGGGAGACCCAGTACTTC
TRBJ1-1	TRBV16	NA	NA	CASSLLAGTEAFF	TGTGCCAGCAGCCTTCTTGCGGGCACTGAAGCTTTCTTT
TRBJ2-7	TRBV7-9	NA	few	CASSPQGSEQYF	TGTGCCAGCAGCCCACAGGGATCCGAGCAGTACTTC
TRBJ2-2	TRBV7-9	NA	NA	CASKEGNANTGELFF	TGTGCCAGCAAGGAGGGGAACGCGAACACCGGGGAGCTGTTTTTT
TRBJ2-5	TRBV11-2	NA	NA	CASKVAAQETQYF	TGTGCCAGTAAGGTGGCGGCGCAAGAGACCCAGTACTTC
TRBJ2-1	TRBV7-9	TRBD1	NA	CASSGSRDRAFYEQFF	TGTGCCAGCAGCGGAAGCCGGGACAGGGCTTTCTATGAGCAGTTCTTC
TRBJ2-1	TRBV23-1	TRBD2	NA	CARNTNPSGATYYNEQFF	TGCGCCAGAAACACCAATCCCAGCGGGGCAACGTATTACAATGAGCAGTTCTTC
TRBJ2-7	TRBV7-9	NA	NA	CASSASEGYEQYF	TGTGCCAGCAGCGCTAGCGAGGGCTACGAGCAGTACTTC
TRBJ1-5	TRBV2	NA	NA	CASSVIPGGNQPQHF	TGTGCCAGCAGTGTAATTCCAGGGGGCAATCAGCCCCAGCATTTT
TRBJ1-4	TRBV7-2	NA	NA	CASSWRRGGEKLFF	TGTGCCAGCAGCTGGAGGAGGGGTGGTGAAAAACTGTTTTTT
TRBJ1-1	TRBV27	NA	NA	CASSLTGWNAEAFF	TGTGCCAGCAGTTTAACAGGGTGGAACGCTGAAGCTTTCTTT
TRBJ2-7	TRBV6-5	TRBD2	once	CATELEGGREQYF	TGTGCCACTGAGTTGGAGGGAGGGAGGGAGCAGTACTTC
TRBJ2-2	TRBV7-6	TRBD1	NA	CASSLAGTGGTGELFF	TGTGCCAGCAGCTTAGCCGGTACAGGGGGCACCGGGGAGCTGTTTTTT
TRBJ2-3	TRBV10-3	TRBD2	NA	CATGTSGADTQYF	TGTGCCACAGGGACTAGCGGGGCGGATACGCAGTATTTT
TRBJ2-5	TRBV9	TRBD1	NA	CASSGQGRRETQYF	TGTGCCAGCAGCGGACAGGGGCGGAGGGAGACCCAGTACTTC
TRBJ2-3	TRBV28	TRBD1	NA	CASSSTPGQLTDTQYF	TGTGCCAGCAGTTCAACGCCGGGACAGCTAACAGATACGCAGTATTTT
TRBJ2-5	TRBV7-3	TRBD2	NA	CASSLGGGPEETQYF	TGTGCCAGCAGCTTAGGCGGGGGGCCGGAAGAGACCCAGTACTTC
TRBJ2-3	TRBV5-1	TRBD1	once	CASSRQGATDTQYF	TGCGCCAGCAGCCGGCAGGGGGCCACAGATACGCAGTATTTT
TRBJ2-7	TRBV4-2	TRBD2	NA	CASSQGGGTGHEQYF	TGTGCCAGCAGCCAAGGCGGGGGAACAGGCCACGAGCAGTACTTC
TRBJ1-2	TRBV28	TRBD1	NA	CASSRTGEANYGYTF	TGTGCCAGCAGCCGAACAGGGGAAGCTAACTATGGCTACACCTTC
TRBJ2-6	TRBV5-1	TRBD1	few	CASSLRPFRTGGTSGANVLTF	TGCGCCAGCAGCTTGCGGCCGTTCAGGACAGGGGGGACCTCTGGGGCCAACGTCCTGACTTTC
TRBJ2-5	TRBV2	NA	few	CASSESETQYF	TGTGCCAGCAGTGAGTCGGAGACCCAGTACTTC
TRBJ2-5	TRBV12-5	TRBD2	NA	CASGLPLGGGGETQYF	TGTGCTAGTGGTCTCCCGTTGGGCGGGGGGGGTGAGACCCAGTACTTC
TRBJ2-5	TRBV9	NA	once	CASSSDSYQETQYF	TGTGCCAGCAGCTCGGACAGCTATCAAGAGACCCAGTACTTC
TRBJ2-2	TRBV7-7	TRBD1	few	CASSPRTGKTSTGELFF	TGTGCCAGCAGCCCTAGGACAGGGAAGACTTCCACCGGGGAGCTGTTTTTT
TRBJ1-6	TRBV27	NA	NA	CASGREGSSPLHF	TGTGCCAGCGGCAGGGAGGGGAGCTCACCCCTCCACTTT
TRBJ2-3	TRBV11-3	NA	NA	CASSSDPRGTQYF	TGTGCCAGCAGCTCGGACCCCAGGGGTACGCAGTATTTT
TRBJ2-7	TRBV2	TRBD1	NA	CASSPDRLTYEQYF	TGTGCCAGCAGCCCGGACAGGTTAACCTACGAGCAGTACTTC
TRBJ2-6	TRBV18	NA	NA	CASSELEDSPWSGANVLTF	TGTGCCAGCTCAGAACTAGAGGACAGCCCATGGTCTGGGGCCAACGTCCTGACTTTC
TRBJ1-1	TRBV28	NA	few	CASSPPGQLNTEAFF	TGTGCCAGCAGCCCCCCAGGACAGCTGAACACTGAAGCTTTCTTT
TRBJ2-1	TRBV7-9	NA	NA	CASSFSTGYNEQFF	TGTGCCAGCAGCTTTTCTACAGGGTACAATGAGCAGTTCTTC
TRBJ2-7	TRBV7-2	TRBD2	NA	CASSTRTSGFYEQYF	TGTGCCAGCAGCACCCGGACTAGCGGCTTTTACGAGCAGTACTTC
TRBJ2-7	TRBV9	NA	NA	CASSVGQGMGYSYEQYF	TGTGCCAGCAGCGTAGGCCAGGGGATGGGCTACTCCTACGAGCAGTACTTC
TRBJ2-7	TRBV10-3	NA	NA	CAISDLSYEQYF	TGTGCCATCAGTGATCTGTCCTACGAGCAGTACTTC